Below are 7 T cell receptor beta chains sequenced from a single sample in a study of CD8 T cells in ankylosing spondylitis. Study findings and constraints: What seemed typical of ankylosing spondylitis blood was a TCR beta motif built from about 8 highly homologous variants.

Their target antigens are unknown. TCRdb re-called the 5' RACE reads through MiXCR, storing one row per CDR3 protein. Of about 800,000 distinct CDR3 sequences in the sample, about 11% are singletons; the top ten hold just over 0.5%. Sequencing was carried out using blood, either unsorted or a sorted T cell fraction (not recorded which). These TCRs come from a male donor with ankylosing spondylitis.

This clonotype was found a few times. Here the CDR3 reads CASSPRGAGIGEQFF. CDR3 DNA: TGTGCCAGCAGTCCCCGGGGAGCGGGGATCGGTGAGCAGTTCTTC. The chain couples TRBV12-3 or TRBV12-4 to TRBJ2-1; 7 bases agree with TRBD2. The CDR3 covers 15 residues. V shed 5 bases, J shed 9 bases, and the junction held 13 bases outside the gene matches.

This clonotype was seen only a few times. The J gene is TRBJ2-3, the V gene TRBV4-3; D gene uncertain. The V end lost 0 bases, the J end lost 9 bases, and 10 bases lay between the germline ends. This CDR3 is 13 amino acids long. CDR1 and CDR2 from the germline V gene are LGHNA and YSLEER. In DNA, the CDR3 is TGCGCCAGCAGCCAAGAGGCCTCCCTAACGCAGTATTTT. Encoded protein: CASSQEASLTQYF.

The chain joins TRBV18 to TRBJ1-1; a weak D match, TRBD1 (6 bases). The CDR3 length is 15 residues. Trimming stripped 5 bases from V and 2 bases from J, with 15 bases between. Germline V gene data show CDR1 as KGHSH and CDR2 as LQKENI. The chain's CDR3 is CASSSRQVTNTEAFF. CDR3 DNA sequence: TGTGCCAGCTCATCCCGACAGGTGACAAACACTGAAGCTTTCTTT.

The chain has TRBV10-3 and TRBJ1-6, with D tentatively TRBD1 (5 bases). The CDR3 is 16 residues long. Germline CDR1 ENHRY, CDR2 SYGVKD. With 0 bases removed from V and 6 bases from J, the gap between germline ends came to 12 bases. CDR3 amino acids: CAISESGALTNSPLHF. The DNA for the CDR3 is TGTGCCATCAGTGAGTCAGGGGCTCTGACTAATTCACCCCTCCACTTT.

This clonotype was counted between two and nine times. This rearrangement joins TRBV20-1 to TRBJ2-5, with D perhaps TRBD2 (5 bases). CDR3 length: 12 residues. The V end was cut by 5 bases, the J end by 4 bases, with 11 bases between. Germline V gives CDR1 DFQATT, CDR2 SNEGSKA (reference sequence). The CDR3 DNA is TGCAGTGCTTCACGGGGTTCAGAGACCCAGTACTTC. It codes for CSASRGSETQYF.

This clonotype was observed many times. The chain couples TRBV20-1 to TRBJ2-5; D remains unclear. The germline V gene encodes CDR1 DFQATT and CDR2 SNEGSKA (reference sequence). This CDR3 has 13 residues. Deletions cut 3 bases from V and 3 bases from J, with 11 bases between. CDR3 region: CSARASWEETQYF. DNA of the CDR3: TGCAGTGCTAGGGCCAGTTGGGAAGAGACCCAGTACTTC.

The chain recombines TRBV20-1 with TRBJ2-7, with TRBD2 identical over 12 bases. This CDR3 spans 14 amino acids. J lost 4 bases, V lost 5 bases, and 6 bases had no gene match. Per the germline V gene, CDR1 is DFQATT and CDR2 is SNEGSKA (reference sequence). In DNA, the CDR3 is TGCAGTGCTGCCCGACTAGCGGGAGAATACGAGCAGTACTTC. Its translation is CSAARLAGEYEQYF.